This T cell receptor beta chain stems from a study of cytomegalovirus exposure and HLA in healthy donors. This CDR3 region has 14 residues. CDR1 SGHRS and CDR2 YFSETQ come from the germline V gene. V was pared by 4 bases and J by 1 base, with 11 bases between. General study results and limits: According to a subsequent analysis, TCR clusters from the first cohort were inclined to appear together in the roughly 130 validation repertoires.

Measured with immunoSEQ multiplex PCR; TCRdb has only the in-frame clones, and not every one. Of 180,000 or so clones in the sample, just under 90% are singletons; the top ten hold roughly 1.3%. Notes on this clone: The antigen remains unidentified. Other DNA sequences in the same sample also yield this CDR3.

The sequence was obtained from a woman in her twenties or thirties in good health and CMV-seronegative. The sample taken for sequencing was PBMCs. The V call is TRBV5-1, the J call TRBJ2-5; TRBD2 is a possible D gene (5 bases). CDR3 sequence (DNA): TGCGCCAGCAGCCTAGGCCGGGGCCAAGAGACCCAGTACTTC. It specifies CASSLGRGQETQYF.